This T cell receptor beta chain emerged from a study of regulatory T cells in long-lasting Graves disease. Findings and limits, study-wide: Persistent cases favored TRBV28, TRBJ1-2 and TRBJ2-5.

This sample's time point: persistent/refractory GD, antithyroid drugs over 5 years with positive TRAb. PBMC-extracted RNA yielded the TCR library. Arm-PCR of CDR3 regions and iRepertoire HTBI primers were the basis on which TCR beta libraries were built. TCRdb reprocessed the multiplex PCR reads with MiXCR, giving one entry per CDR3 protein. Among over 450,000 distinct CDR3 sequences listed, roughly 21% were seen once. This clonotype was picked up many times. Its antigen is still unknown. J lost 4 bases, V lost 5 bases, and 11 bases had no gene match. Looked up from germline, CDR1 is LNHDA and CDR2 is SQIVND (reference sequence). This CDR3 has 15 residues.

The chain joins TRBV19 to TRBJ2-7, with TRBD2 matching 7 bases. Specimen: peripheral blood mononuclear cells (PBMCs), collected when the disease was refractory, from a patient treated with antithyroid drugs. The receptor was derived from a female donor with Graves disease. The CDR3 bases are TGTGCCAGTAGTGCCCTCCGCGGGAGCGGGTACGAGCAGTACTTC. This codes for CASSALRGSGYEQYF.